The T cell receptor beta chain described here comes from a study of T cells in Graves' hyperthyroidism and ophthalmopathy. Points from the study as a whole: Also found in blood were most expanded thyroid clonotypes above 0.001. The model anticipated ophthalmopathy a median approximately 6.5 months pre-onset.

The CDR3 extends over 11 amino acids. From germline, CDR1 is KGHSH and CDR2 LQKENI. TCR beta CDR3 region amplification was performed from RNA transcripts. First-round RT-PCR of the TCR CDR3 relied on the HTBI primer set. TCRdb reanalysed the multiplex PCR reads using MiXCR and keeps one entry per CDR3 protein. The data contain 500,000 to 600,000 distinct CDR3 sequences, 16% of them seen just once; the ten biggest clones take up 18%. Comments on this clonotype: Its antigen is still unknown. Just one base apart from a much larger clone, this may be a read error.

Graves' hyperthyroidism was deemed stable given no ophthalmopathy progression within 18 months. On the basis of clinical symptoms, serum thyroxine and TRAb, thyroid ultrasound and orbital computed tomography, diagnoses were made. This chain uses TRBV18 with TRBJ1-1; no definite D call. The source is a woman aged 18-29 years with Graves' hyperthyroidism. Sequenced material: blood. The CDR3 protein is CVSSLKTEAFF. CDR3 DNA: TGTGTCAGCTCACTTAAGACAGAAGCTTTCTTT.